Listed below are T cell receptor beta chains from one sample, sequenced in a study of T cells in Graves' hyperthyroidism and ophthalmopathy. TCRdb ran MiXCR on the multiplex PCR reads and lists one entry per CDR3 protein. The table has about 180,000 distinct CDR3 sequences, over 15% seen once. The source material was blood. Receptors originate from a woman aged 45 to 65 with Graves' hyperthyroidism. CDR3s include the opening cysteine and the closing phenylalanine or tryptophan. The order of the fields is J gene, D gene, V gene, clone size, CDR3 protein, CDR3 DNA. The D gene is left open where the match is weak. A row's size may be missing; if present it is once, few, many or a size class.

TRBJ1-1 NA TRBV28 many CASTPAVGVNTEAFF TGTGCCAGCACCCCTGCGGTAGGGGTGAACACTGAAGCTTTCTTT
TRBJ2-4 TRBD2 TRBV7-2 NA CASSPGLAGDIQYF TGTGCCAGCAGTCCTGGACTAGCGGGAGACATTCAGTACTTC
TRBJ2-3 NA TRBV2 NA CASSEKGIRSTDTQYF TGTGCCAGCAGTGAAAAAGGTATCAGGAGCACAGATACGCAGTATTTT
TRBJ2-1 TRBD2 TRBV7-2 NA CASSSRTSVDEQFF TGTGCCAGCAGCTCGCGGACTAGTGTGGATGAGCAGTTCTTC
TRBJ2-7 NA TRBV4-1 NA CASSPSGSDSYEQYF TGCGCCAGCAGTCCCTCAGGGAGTGACTCCTACGAGCAGTACTTC
TRBJ1-2 NA TRBV7-3 NA CASSFSHRRGGYTF TGTGCCAGCAGCTTTTCTCACAGGAGAGGAGGCTACACCTTC
TRBJ2-3 TRBD2 TRBV6-4 many CASRPGGGLGTQYF TGTGCCAGTCGTCCTGGCGGGGGGCTGGGTACGCAGTATTTT
TRBJ2-7 NA TRBV25-1 NA CASSVQGLAYEQYF TGTGCCAGCAGTGTACAGGGTCTCGCCTACGAGCAGTACTTC
TRBJ2-1 TRBD2 TRBV7-3 many CASSLLAGGLEQFF TGTGCCAGCAGCTTATTAGCGGGGGGGCTTGAGCAGTTCTTC
TRBJ2-3 TRBD2 TRBV20-1 few CSAGHPQGGGLGGLQYF TGCAGTGCGGGCCACCCGCAGGGCGGGGGGTTGGGGGGGCTGCAGTATTTT
TRBJ2-5 TRBD2 TRBV7-2 many CASSLDLGLAGQETQYF TGTGCCAGCAGCTTAGACTTAGGGCTAGCGGGACAAGAGACCCAGTACTTC